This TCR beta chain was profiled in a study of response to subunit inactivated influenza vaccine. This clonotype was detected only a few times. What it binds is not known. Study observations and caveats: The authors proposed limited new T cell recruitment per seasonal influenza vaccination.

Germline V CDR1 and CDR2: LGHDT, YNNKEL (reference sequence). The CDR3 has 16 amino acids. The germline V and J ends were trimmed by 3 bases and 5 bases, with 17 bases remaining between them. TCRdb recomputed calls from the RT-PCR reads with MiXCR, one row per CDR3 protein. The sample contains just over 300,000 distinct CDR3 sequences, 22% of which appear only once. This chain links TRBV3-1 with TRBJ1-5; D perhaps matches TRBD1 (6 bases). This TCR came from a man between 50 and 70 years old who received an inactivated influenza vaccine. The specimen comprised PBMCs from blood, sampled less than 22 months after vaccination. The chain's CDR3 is CASSQGTTATDQPQHF. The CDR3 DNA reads TGTGCCAGCAGCCAGGGGACAACAGCTACAGATCAGCCCCAGCATTTT.